These 21 T cell receptor beta chains were sequenced from one sample in a study of blood T cell repertoires in COVID-19. Data came from immunoSEQ multiplex PCR; TCRdb stores just in-frame clones and leaves some out. The table includes about 52,000 clones, around 92% detected once. What was sequenced was peripheral blood. These receptors were taken from a man older than 75 with active or convalescent COVID-19.

CDR3 in amino acids: CAWSVLNRGVGGYTF. CDR3 nucleotide sequence: TGTGCCTGGAGTGTACTTAATCGGGGGGTTGGTGGCTACACCTTC. The chain carries TRBV30 and TRBJ1-2; the D gene is possibly TRBD1 (5 bases). CDR3 length: 15 residues. V was pared by 0 bases and J by 7 bases, with 18 bases between. CDR1 and CDR2 (germline): GTSNPN, SVGIG (reference sequence).

The chain recombines TRBV11-3 with TRBJ2-1; TRBD2 might be the D (5 bases). Looked up from germline, CDR1 is SGHNT and CDR2 is YENEEA. The CDR3 extends over 13 amino acids. The V and J ends lost 5 bases and 10 bases respectively, with 15 bases between them. The CDR3: CASSTSREREQFF. The CDR3 region has the DNA TGTGCCAGCAGCACCAGCCGGGAACGGGAGCAGTTCTTC.

The chain carries TRBV6-4 and TRBJ1-6; no firm D call. The CDR3 is 13 amino acids. Germline CDR1 reads MRHNA; CDR2 reads SNTAGT. Trimming shortened V by 4 bases and J by 9 bases, and 10 bases separated the two germline ends. CDR3 sequence reads: CASSGEAGSPLHF. In nucleotides, the CDR3 is TGTGCCAGCAGTGGGGAGGCGGGTTCACCCCTCCACTTT.

This clone was seen once. The V gene is TRBV28, the J gene TRBJ2-6; tentative D call: TRBD1 (6 bases). The CDR3 extends over 16 amino acids. V was shortened by 6 bases and J by 0 bases, with 12 bases between the two germline ends. Germline V gives CDR1 MDHEN, CDR2 SYDVKM. The CDR3 reads CASRRQVSSGANVLTF. DNA for the CDR3: TGTGCCAGCAGAAGACAGGTTAGCTCTGGGGCCAACGTCCTGACTTTC.

The CDR3 DNA is TGTGCCAGCAGCCGGGGACAACAGCGGACAGATACGCAGTATTTT. It is translated as CASSRGQQRTDTQYF. J is TRBJ2-3 and V is TRBV5-4; possible D gene TRBD1, 6 bases. The CDR3 is made up of 15 amino acids. V was trimmed by 4 bases and J by 3 bases, leaving 15 bases between them. Germline V gene sequence: CDR1 SGHNT, CDR2 YYREEE (reference sequence).

The rearrangement links TRBV5-6 to TRBJ1-1; the match to TRBD1 covers 8 bases. V trimming: 3 bases; J trimming: 1 base; junction bases outside the gene matches: 8. Germline values: CDR1 SGHDT, CDR2 YYEEEE. The CDR3 length is 16 residues. As DNA, the CDR3 is TGTGCCAGCAGCTGGCAGGGGGCGGGGAGGAACACTGAAGCTTTCTTT. Translated, it gives CASSWQGAGRNTEAFF.

This clone appeared once. This chain uses TRBV29-1 with TRBJ2-4, with 7 bases that match TRBD1. There are 12 residues in the CDR3. Trimming cost V 4 bases and J 3 bases; bases outside gene matches: 0. Germline assignment: CDR1 SQVTM and CDR2 ANQGSEA. The CDR3 DNA sequence: TGCAGCGTTGGACAGGGCAAAAACATTCAGTACTTC. Amino acid sequence: CSVGQGKNIQYF.

This clone is a singleton in its sample. V and J are TRBV19 and TRBJ2-5; 7 bases map to TRBD1. The germline gives CDR1 LNHDA, CDR2 SQIVND (reference sequence). CDR3 length: 15 residues. V lost 3 bases and J lost 5; bases outside the gene matches: 9. The CDR3 DNA is TGTGCCAGTAGTATCGGACAGGTGGGCTGGGAGACCCAGTACTTC. Protein: CASSIGQVGWETQYF.

This chain joins TRBV2 and TRBJ2-5; TRBD2 aligns across 16 bases. CDR1 and CDR2 (germline): SNHLY, FYNNEI. This CDR3 comprises 16 residues. J was trimmed by 4 bases and V by 5 bases; bases with no gene match: 4. This CDR3 is CASSSGTSGGAETQYF. In DNA, the CDR3 is TGTGCCAGCAGTTCCGGGACTAGCGGGGGGGCAGAGACCCAGTACTTC.

The V call is TRBV5-1, the J call TRBJ2-6; 9 bases map to TRBD1. CDR3 size: 20 residues. The junction had 11 bases not matched to a gene; V was cut back by 1 base and J by 0 bases. Germline V gene data show CDR1 as SGHRS and CDR2 as YFSETQ. The CDR3 spells CASSLRVGTGTYSGANVLTF. The CDR3 DNA reads as TGCGCCAGCAGCTTGAGGGTCGGGACAGGGACTTACTCTGGGGCCAACGTCCTGACTTTC.

The chain joins TRBV5-1 to TRBJ2-7; tentatively, D is TRBD1 (5 bases). Germline V lookup: CDR1 SGHRS, CDR2 YFSETQ. Trimming pared 4 bases from V and 0 bases from J, leaving 14 bases between. This CDR3 spans 15 amino acids. DNA of the CDR3: TGCGCCAGCAGCATCGACAGCTCCAACTCCTACGAGCAGTACTTC. Translation gives CASSIDSSNSYEQYF. Variable domain in full (rest from reference TRBV5-1 and TRBJ2-7): KAGVTQTPRYLIKTRGQQVTLSCSPISGHRSVSWYQQTPGQGLQFLFEYFSETQRNKGNFPGRFSGRQFSNSRSEMNVSTLELGDSALYLCASSIDSSNSYEQYFGPGTRLTVT.

The table lists this clone with a few counts. The J gene is TRBJ2-3, the V gene TRBV19, with no clear D. CDR3 length: 14 amino acids. Trimming removed 10 bases from V and 0 bases from J, with 14 bases in between. The V gene's germline CDR1 is LNHDA and CDR2 SQIVND (reference sequence). The CDR3 is CATNGGTSTDTQYF. CDR3 coding DNA: TGTGCCACCAACGGCGGAACTAGCACAGATACGCAGTATTTT.

The J gene is TRBJ2-3, the V gene TRBV6-2 or TRBV6-3, with 12 positions matching TRBD1. V was clipped by 6 bases and J by 4 bases; unmatched bases: 17. Germline CDR1 reads MNHEY; CDR2 reads SVGEGT. The CDR3 is 19 residues long. CDR3 protein: CASSPSGQGALSYPDTQYF. DNA for the CDR3: TGTGCCAGCAGCCCCTCGGGACAGGGGGCTCTGTCATATCCAGATACGCAGTATTTT.

The J gene is TRBJ1-4, the V gene TRBV2; 9 positions agree with TRBD1. The germline V gene encodes CDR1 SNHLY and CDR2 FYNNEI. V shed 7 bases and J 4 bases; nucleotides not matched to a gene: 4. The CDR3 runs to 14 residues. DNA for the CDR3: TGTGCCAGCACGGGACAGGGATTTAATGAAAAACTGTTTTTT. This sequence encodes CASTGQGFNEKLFF.

The gene calls are TRBV4-1 and TRBJ1-1; the D gene is possibly TRBD1 (5 bases). Germline-derived CDR1 and CDR2 are MGHRA and YSYEKL. This CDR3 contains 13 residues. V lost 2 bases and J 7 bases, leaving 11 bases between the germline ends. As DNA, the CDR3 is TGCGCCAGCAGCCAAAGCTCTCAGGGTGAAGCTTTCTTT. It codes for CASSQSSQGEAFF.

V gene TRBV19 combines with J gene TRBJ1-2, with 9 nucleotides matching TRBD1. The CDR3 is 14 residues long. The V gene end was trimmed by 10 bases and the J gene end by 5 bases; junction bases not matched to a gene: 11. Germline lookup yields CDR1 LNHDA and CDR2 SQIVND (reference sequence). CDR3 loop: CATRDRESTYGYTF. The CDR3 DNA reads as TGTGCCACCCGGGACAGGGAGTCCACATATGGCTACACCTTC.

The V call is TRBV2, the J call TRBJ1-4; 8 positions match TRBD1. This CDR3 is 13 amino acids long. V was clipped by 6 bases and J by 7 bases; unmatched bases: 4. Looked up from germline, CDR1 is SNHLY and CDR2 is FYNNEI. CDR3: CASRDRVSEKLFF. The CDR3 DNA sequence: TGTGCCAGCAGGGACAGGGTCTCTGAAAAACTGTTTTTT.

CDR3 in amino acids: CASSPGSLGHNEQFF. The CDR3, as DNA: TGTGCCAGCAGTCCAGGGTCCCTAGGACACAATGAGCAGTTCTTC. The chain links TRBV28 to TRBJ2-1; tentatively, D is TRBD1 (5 bases). Germline V lookup: CDR1 MDHEN, CDR2 SYDVKM. The CDR3 covers 15 residues. V lost 5 bases, J lost 5 bases, and 16 bases lay in between.

The count of this clone is one. The gene calls are TRBV13 and TRBJ2-3, with TRBD2 as a possible D gene (5 bases). This CDR3 is 15 amino acids long. V was trimmed by 2 bases and J by 2 bases, leaving 11 bases between them. CDR1 and CDR2 (germline): PRHDT, FYEKMQ (reference sequence). The DNA for the CDR3 is TGTGCCAGCAGCTTACGGCTAGCCCACACAGATACGCAGTATTTT. Translation: CASSLRLAHTDTQYF.

On this clone itself: The junction and the germline gene differ at one end; a read error may be behind it. The V gene is TRBV7-2, the J gene TRBJ2-4; a weak D match, TRBD2 (7 bases). CDR1 and CDR2 from the germline V gene are SGHTA and FQGNSA. The CDR3 totals 14 residues. CDR3 sequence: CASSPTRGGPHPPF. CDR3 DNA: TGTGCCAGCAGCCCCACGAGGGGGGGCCCACATCCCCCCTTC.

The genes are TRBV5-1 and TRBJ2-3, with TRBD1 as a possible D gene (6 bases). The CDR3 is 14 residues long. Deletions cut 0 bases from V and 5 bases from J, with 10 bases between. Germline CDR1 SGHRS, CDR2 YFSETQ. CDR3 amino acids: CASSLDGGEDTQYF. The CDR3 DNA sequence: TGCGCCAGCAGCTTGGATGGGGGCGAAGATACGCAGTATTTT.